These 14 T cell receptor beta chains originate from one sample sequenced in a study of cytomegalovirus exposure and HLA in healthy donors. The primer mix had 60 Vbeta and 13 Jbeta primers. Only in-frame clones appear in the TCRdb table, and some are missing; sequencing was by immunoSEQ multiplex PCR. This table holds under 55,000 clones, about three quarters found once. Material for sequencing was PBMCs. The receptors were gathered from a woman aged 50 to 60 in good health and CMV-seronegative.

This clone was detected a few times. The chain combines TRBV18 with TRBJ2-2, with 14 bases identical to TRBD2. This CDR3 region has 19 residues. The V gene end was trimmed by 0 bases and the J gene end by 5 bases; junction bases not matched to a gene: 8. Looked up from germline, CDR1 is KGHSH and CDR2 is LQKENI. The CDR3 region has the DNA TGTGCCAGCTCACCACCGGGACTAGCGGGAGCCCAGAGAACCGGGGAGCTGTTTTTT. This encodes CASSPPGLAGAQRTGELFF.

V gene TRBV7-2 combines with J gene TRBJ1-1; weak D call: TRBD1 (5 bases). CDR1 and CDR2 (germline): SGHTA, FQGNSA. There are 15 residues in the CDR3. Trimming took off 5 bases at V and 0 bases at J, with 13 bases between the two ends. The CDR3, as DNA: TGTGCCAGCAGCGGGACTCCCAGGATGAACACTGAAGCTTTCTTT. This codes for CASSGTPRMNTEAFF.

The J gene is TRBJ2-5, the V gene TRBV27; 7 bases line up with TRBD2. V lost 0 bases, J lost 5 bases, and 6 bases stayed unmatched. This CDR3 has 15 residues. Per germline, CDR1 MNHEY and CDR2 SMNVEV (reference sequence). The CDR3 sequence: CASSLSGGRGETQYF. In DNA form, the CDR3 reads TGTGCCAGCAGTTTATCGGGGGGGAGAGGGGAGACCCAGTACTTC.

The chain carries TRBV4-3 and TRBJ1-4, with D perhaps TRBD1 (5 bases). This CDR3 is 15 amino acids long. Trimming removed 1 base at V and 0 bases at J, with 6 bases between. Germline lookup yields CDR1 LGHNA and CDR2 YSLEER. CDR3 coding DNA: TGCGCCAGCAGCCAAGGGGGGGCAACTAATGAAAAACTGTTTTTT. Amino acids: CASSQGGATNEKLFF.

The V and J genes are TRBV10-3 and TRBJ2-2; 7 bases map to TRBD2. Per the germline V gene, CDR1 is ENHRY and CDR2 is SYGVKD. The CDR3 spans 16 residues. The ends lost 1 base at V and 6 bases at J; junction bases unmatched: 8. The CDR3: CAISEFGGLAAGELFF. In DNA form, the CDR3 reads TGTGCCATCAGTGAGTTCGGGGGGTTGGCGGCCGGGGAGCTGTTTTTT.

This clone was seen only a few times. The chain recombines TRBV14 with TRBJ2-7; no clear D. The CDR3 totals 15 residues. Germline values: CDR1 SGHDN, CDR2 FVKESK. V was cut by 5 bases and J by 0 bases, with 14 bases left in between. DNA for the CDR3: TGTGCCAGCAGCGCGCGAACCGGGTTCTCCTACGAGCAGTACTTC. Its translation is CASSARTGFSYEQYF.

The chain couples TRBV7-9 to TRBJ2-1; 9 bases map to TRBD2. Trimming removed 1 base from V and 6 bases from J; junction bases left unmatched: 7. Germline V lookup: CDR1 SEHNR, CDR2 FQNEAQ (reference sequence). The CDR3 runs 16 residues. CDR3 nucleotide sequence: TGTGCCAGCAGCTTAGGTAGCGGGGGTAAGCTCAATGAGCAGTTCTTC. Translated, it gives CASSLGSGGKLNEQFF.

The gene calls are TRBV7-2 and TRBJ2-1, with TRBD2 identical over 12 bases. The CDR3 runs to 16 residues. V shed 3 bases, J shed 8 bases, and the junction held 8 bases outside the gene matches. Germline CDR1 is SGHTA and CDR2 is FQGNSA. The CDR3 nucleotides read TGTGCCAGCAGCTTCTATCTAGCGGGGGGGAGCGATGAGCAGTTCTTC. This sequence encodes CASSFYLAGGSDEQFF.

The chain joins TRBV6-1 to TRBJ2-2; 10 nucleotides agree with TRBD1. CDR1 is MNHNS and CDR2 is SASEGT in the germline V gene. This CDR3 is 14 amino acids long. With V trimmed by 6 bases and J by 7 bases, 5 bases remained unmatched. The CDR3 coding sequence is TGTGCCAGCAGACCGGACAGGGGGAACGGGGAGCTGTTTTTT. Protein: CASRPDRGNGELFF.

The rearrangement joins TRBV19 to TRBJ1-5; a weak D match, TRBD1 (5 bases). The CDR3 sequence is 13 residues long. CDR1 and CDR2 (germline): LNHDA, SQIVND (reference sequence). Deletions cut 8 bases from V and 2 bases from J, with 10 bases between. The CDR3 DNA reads TGTGCCAGTCAATGGGGGGGCAATCAGCCCCAGCATTTT. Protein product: CASQWGGNQPQHF.

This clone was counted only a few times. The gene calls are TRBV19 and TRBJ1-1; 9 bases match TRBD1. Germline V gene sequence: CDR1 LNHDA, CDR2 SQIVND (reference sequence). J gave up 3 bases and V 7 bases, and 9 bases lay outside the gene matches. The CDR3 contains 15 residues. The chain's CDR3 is CASNPGDRDHTEAFF. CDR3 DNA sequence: TGTGCCAGTAACCCAGGGGACAGGGATCACACTGAAGCTTTCTTT.

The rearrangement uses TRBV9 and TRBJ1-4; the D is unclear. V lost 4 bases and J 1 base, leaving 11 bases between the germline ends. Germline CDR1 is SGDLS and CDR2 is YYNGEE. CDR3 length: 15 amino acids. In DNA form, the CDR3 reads TGTGCCAGCAGCCCGAGTAGATTAACTAATGAAAAACTGTTTTTT. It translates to CASSPSRLTNEKLFF. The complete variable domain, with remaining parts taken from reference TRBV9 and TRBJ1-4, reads DSGVTQTPKHLITATGQRVTLRCSPRSGDLSVYWYQQSLDQGLQFLIQYYNGEERAKGNILERFSAQQFPDLHSELNLSSLELGDSALYFCASSPSRLTNEKLFFGSGTQLSVL.

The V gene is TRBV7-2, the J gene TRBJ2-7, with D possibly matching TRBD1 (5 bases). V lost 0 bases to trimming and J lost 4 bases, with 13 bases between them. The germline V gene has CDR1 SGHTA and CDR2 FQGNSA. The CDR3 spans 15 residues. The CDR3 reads CASSLAAQGWYEQYF. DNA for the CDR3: TGTGCCAGCAGCTTAGCGGCTCAGGGATGGTACGAGCAGTACTTC.

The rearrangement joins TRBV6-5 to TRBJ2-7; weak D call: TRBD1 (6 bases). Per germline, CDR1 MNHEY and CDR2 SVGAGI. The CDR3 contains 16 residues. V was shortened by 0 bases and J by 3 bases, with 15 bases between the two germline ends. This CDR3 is CASSYSPRDTSYEQYF. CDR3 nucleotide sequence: TGTGCCAGCAGTTACTCCCCCCGGGACACAAGCTACGAGCAGTACTTC.